This T cell receptor beta chain was captured by sequencing in a study of CD4 T cells in relation to SARS-CoV-2 and coronaviruses. Findings of the study overall: Culture-expanded clones reflect memory recall rather than primary priming during culture.

This clone was seen just once. Its antigen is not identified. V was shortened by 0 bases and J by 0 bases, with 10 bases between the two germline ends. Germline CDR1 and CDR2: SGHRS and YFSETQ. This CDR3 spans 15 amino acids. Generated by immunoSEQ multiplex PCR, the TCRdb table keeps only in-frame clones and is missing some. Among under 13,000 clones, more than 75% were seen once, and the ten largest hold about 2.2%. This chain links TRBV5-1 with TRBJ2-7, with D possibly being TRBD2 (7 bases). The specimen sequenced was naive CD4+ T cells from PBMCs. Subset in this sample: naive CD4+ T cells isolated by negative enrichment. The TCR sequence derives from an adult with COVID-19. The CDR3 loop reads CASSLDAGASYEQYF. The CDR3 region has the DNA TGCGCCAGCAGCTTGGATGCGGGGGCCTCCTACGAGCAGTACTTC.